This paragraph reports one T cell receptor beta chain. A read error may produce the germline difference seen at one junction end. This record comes from a study of T cell changes during pregnancy in multiple sclerosis. Germline V lookup: CDR1 SSHAT, CDR2 FNYEAQ (reference sequence). The CDR3 spans 19 residues. Sequenced by immunoSEQ multiplex PCR; TCRdb stores in-frame clones only, minus some. The sample yields fewer than 130,000 clones, roughly nine tenths seen once. This material consisted of peripheral blood, taken after pregnancy. V is TRBV7-7 and J is TRBJ1-4, with unresolved D. This receptor was taken from a female donor with multiple sclerosis, enrolled in a pregnancy study. The CDR3 is CASSLEGPSVAGPNEKLFF. In nucleotides, the CDR3 is TGTGCTAGCAGCTTAGAAGGGCCGTCGGTTGCGGGTCCTAATGAAAAACTGTTTTTT.